This record looks at one T cell receptor beta chain sequence and its context. Its antigen is undetermined. No DNA is shown, since the ends of the CDR3 on it are uncertain; the CDR3 is the one TCRdb lists. The data originate from a study of beta chain features in type 1 diabetes. Overall study findings and caveats: TCRB CDR3s from Type 1 diabetes patients were moderately but significantly shorter in all four CD4+ subsets.

All of the isolated RNA was reverse transcribed, so expressed TCRB transcripts were sequenced. Sequenced by immunoSEQ multiplex PCR; TCRdb stores in-frame clones only, minus some. The profile covers about 650,000 clones, with 9.5% to 15% appearing a single time and roughly 0.11% taken by the ten largest. The germline CDR1 and CDR2 sequences are MNHEY and SVGAGI. Ends included, the CDR3 has 15 residues. This chain links TRBV6-5 with TRBJ2-5; the table's D call TRBD1 went unverified against the DNA. The receptor was derived from a young man with type 1 diabetes. Sequencing used naive CD4+ T cells from blood. CDR3 in amino acids: CASSSSATGKGTQYF.